The TCR beta chain described here comes from a study of T cell responses to AZD1222 COVID-19 vaccine. Findings and limits, study-wide: Researchers report vaccine-associated CD4 TCRs spanning spike, with dominance at 160-218 and 743-854. Donors were largely white British and mainly female; clonal diversity was possibly underestimated. Nearly half of spike-specific TCRs reportedly go after variant regions that carry no mutations.

Researchers grouped second doses given at about 4 or about 12 weeks into one pool. Sequencing used immunoSEQ multiplex PCR; TCRdb keeps in-frame clones, though not all of them. The sample has about 120,000 clones, about 86% seen once; the top ten hold approximately 15%. CDR1 and CDR2 from the germline V gene are SGHNT and YYREEE (reference sequence). CDR3 length: 15 residues. V lost 4 bases, J lost 3 bases, and 8 bases stayed unmatched. About this clone itself: Its target is not known.

The chain employs TRBV5-4 and TRBJ2-3, with TRBD1 identical over 7 bases. This material consisted of peripheral blood, taken 28 days after the second AZD1222 dose. This clonotype originated in an adult who received the AZD1222 COVID-19 vaccine. The DNA for the CDR3 is TGTGCCAGCAGCGAGCAGACAGGGTATACAGATACGCAGTATTTT. Its protein is CASSEQTGYTDTQYF.